This T cell receptor (beta chain) comes out of a study of identical twins. Broader study findings: Zero-insertion analyses could be partly confounded by invariant MAIT and iNKT cells.

TCRdb redid the calling of the 5' RACE reads with MiXCR, one entry per CDR3 protein. The sample lists over 600,000 distinct CDR3 sequences; 21% were seen once. V lost 5 bases, J lost 3 bases, and 10 bases lay in between. CDR3 size: 14 residues. A word on this clonotype: No antigen is known for it.

The sample was also reused in another study, on T cells expressing NK-cell markers. As reported in that work: In several donors, dominant clonotypes made up roughly 25-60.1% of CD3+CD56-NKG2C+ cells. What remained unclear was the HCMV specificity of expanded NKG2C+ T cell clones.

The TCR originated in a woman under 30 in good health. The J gene is TRBJ2-2, the V gene TRBV12-3 or TRBV12-4, with TRBD1 as a possible D gene (6 bases). The sample consisted of PBMCs. The CDR3 DNA sequence: TGTGCCAGCAGTCAACAGGGATACACCGGGGAGCTGTTTTTT. Encoded protein: CASSQQGYTGELFF.